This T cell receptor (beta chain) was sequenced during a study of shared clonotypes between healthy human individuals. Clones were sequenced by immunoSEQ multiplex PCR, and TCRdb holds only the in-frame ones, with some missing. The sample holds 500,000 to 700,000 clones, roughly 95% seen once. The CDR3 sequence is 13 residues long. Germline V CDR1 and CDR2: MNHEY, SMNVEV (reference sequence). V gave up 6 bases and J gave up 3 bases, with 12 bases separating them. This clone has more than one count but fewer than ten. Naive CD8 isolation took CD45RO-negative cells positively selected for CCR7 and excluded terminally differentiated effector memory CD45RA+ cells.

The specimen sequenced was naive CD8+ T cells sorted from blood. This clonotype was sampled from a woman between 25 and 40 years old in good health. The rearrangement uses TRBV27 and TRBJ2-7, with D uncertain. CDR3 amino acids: CASRPSDRYEQYF. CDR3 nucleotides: TGTGCCAGCAGACCCTCAGATCGCTACGAGCAGTACTTC.